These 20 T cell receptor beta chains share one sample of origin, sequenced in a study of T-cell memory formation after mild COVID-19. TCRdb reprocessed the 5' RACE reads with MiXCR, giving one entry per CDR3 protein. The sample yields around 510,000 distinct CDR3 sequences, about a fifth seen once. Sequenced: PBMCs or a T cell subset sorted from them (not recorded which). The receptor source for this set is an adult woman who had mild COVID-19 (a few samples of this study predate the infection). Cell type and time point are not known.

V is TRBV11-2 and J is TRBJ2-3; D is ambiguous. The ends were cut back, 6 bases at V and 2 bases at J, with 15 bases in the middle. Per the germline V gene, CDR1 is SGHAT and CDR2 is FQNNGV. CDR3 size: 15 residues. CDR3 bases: TGTGCCAGCAGAACATCCGGGCTGTCCACAGATACGCAGTATTTT. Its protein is CASRTSGLSTDTQYF.

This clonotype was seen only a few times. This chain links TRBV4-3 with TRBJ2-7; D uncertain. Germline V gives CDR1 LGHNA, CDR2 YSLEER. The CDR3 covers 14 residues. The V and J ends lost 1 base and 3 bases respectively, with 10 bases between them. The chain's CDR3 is CASSQAYSLYEQYF. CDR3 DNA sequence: TGCGCCAGCAGCCAAGCTTACAGTCTCTACGAGCAGTACTTC.

CDR3 amino acids: CASSINDRPNTEAFF. The DNA of the CDR3 is TGTGCCAGTAGTATCAACGACAGGCCCAACACTGAAGCTTTCTTT. The chain uses TRBV19 and TRBJ1-1; D is possibly TRBD1 (6 bases). Germline V gene sequence: CDR1 LNHDA, CDR2 SQIVND (reference sequence). Trimming cost V 3 bases and J 2 bases, with 13 bases left between them. CDR3 size: 15 residues.

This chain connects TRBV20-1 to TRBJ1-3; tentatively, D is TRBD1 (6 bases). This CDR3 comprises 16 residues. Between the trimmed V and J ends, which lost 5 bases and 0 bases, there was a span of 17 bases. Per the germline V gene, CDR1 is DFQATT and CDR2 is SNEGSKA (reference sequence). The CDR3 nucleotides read TGCAGTGCTCCCCTACGGACAGTGTCCTCTGGAAACACCATATATTTT. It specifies CSAPLRTVSSGNTIYF.

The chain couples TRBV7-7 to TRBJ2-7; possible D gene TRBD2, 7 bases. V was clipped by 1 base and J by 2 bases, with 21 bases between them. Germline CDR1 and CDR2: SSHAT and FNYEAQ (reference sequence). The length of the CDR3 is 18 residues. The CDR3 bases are TGTGCCAGCAGCTTAGTCCCTTACTCGGGGGGCCTCCCCTACGAGCAGTACTTC. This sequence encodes CASSLVPYSGGLPYEQYF.

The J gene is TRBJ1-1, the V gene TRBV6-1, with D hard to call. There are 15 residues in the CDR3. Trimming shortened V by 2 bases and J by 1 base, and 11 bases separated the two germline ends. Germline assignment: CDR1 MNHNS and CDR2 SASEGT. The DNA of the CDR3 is TGTGCCAGCAGTGAATCTACCCAGTGGAACACTGAAGCTTTCTTT. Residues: CASSESTQWNTEAFF.

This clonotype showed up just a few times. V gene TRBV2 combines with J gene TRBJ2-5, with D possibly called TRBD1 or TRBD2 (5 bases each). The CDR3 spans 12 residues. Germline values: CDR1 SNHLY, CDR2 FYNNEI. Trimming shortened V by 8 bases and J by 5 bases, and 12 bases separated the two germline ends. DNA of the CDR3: TGTGCCAGCGACAGCGGAAGGGAGACCCAGTACTTC. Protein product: CASDSGRETQYF. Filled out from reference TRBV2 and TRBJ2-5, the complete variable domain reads EPEVTQTPSHQVTQMGQEVILRCVPISNHLYFYWYRQILGQKVEFLVSFYNNEISEKSEIFDDQFSVERPDGSNFTLKIRSTKLEDSAMYFCASDSGRETQYFGPGTRLLVL.

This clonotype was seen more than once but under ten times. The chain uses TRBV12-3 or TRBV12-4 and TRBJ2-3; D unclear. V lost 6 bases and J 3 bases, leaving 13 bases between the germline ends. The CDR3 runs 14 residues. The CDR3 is CASSRFLGTDTQYF. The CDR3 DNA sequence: TGTGCCAGCAGCCGTTTCTTAGGAACAGATACGCAGTATTTT.

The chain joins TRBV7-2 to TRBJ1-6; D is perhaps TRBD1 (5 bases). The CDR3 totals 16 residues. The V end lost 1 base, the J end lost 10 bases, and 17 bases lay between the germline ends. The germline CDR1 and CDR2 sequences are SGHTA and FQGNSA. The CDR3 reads CASSLVSRRAYSPLHF. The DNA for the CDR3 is TGTGCCAGCAGCTTAGTTTCACGCAGGGCCTACTCACCCCTCCACTTT.

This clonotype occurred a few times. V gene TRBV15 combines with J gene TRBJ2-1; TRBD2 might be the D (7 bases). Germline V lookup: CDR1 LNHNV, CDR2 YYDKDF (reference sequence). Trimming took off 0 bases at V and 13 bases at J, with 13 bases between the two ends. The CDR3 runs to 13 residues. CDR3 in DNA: TGTGCCACCAGCAGAGATCAAGGGGGGGCCCAGTTCTTC. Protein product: CATSRDQGGAQFF.

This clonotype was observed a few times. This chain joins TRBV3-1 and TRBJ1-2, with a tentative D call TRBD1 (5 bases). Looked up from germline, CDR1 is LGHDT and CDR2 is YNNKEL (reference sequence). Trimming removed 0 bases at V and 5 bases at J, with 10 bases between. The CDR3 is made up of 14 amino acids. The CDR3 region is CASSQEVGGYGYTF. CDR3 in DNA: TGTGCCAGCAGCCAAGAAGTCGGGGGGTATGGCTACACCTTC. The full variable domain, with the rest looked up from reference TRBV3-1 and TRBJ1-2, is DTAVSQTPKYLVTQMGNDKSIKCEQNLGHDTMYWYKQDSKKFLKIMFSYNNKELIINETVPNRFSPKSPDKAHLNLHINSLELGDSAVYFCASSQEVGGYGYTFGSGTRLTVV.

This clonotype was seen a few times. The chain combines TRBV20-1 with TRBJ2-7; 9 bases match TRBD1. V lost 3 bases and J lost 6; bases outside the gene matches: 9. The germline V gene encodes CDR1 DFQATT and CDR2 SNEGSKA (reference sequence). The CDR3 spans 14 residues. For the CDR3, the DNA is TGCAGTGCTAGGACCAGGGACAGGGCTGGCGAGCAGTACTTC. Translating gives CSARTRDRAGEQYF.

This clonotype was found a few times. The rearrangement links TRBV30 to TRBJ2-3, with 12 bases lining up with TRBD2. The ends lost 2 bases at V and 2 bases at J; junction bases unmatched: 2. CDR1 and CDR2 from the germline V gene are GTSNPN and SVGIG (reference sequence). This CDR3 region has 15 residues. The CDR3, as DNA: TGTGCCTGGAGTCGACTAGCGGGGGTCACAGATACGCAGTATTTT. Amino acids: CAWSRLAGVTDTQYF.

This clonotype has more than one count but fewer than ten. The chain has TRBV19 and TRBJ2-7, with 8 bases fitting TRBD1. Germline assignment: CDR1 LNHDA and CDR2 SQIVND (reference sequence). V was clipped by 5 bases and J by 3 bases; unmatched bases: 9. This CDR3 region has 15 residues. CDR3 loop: CASSPGTGQIYEQYF. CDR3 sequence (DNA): TGTGCCAGTAGTCCCGGGACAGGCCAAATCTACGAGCAGTACTTC.

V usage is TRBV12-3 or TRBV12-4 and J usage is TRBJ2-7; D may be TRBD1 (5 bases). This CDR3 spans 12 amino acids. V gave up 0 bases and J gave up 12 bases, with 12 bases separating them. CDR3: CASSLALGPRYF. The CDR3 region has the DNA TGTGCCAGCAGTTTAGCCCTGGGGCCGAGGTACTTC.

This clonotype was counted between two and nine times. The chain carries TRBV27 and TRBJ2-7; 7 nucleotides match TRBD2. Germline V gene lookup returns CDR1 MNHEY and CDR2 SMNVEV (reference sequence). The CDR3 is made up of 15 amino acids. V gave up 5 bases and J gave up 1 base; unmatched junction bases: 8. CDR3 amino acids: CASSRGGEGSYEQYF. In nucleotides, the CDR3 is TGTGCCAGCAGTCGTGGGGGGGAGGGTTCCTACGAGCAGTACTTC.

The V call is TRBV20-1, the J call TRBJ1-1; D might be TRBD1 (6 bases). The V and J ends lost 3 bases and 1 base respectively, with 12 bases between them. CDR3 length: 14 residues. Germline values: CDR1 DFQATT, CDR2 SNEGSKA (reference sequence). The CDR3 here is CSARGGTTNTEAFF. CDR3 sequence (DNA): TGCAGTGCTAGGGGGGGCACGACGAACACTGAAGCTTTCTTT.

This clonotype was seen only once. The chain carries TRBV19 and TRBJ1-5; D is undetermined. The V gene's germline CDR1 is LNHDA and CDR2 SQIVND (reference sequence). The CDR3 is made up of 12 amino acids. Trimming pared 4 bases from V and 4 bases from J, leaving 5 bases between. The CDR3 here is CASSTVNQPQHF. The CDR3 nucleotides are TGTGCCAGTAGTACGGTTAATCAGCCCCAGCATTTT.

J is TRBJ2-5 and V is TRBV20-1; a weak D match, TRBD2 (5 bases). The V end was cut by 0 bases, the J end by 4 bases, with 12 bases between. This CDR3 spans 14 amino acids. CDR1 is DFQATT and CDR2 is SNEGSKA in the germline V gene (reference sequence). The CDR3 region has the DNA TGCAGTGCTAGAGATTTGGCTAGCCGAGAGACCCAGTACTTC. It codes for CSARDLASRETQYF.

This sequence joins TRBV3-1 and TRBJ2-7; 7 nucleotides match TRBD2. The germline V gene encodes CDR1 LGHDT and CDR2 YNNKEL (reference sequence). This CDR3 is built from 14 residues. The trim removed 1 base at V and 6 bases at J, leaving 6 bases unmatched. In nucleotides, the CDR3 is TGTGCCAGCAGCCAAGGCGGACTAGTCGGCGAGCAGTACTTC. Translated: CASSQGGLVGEQYF.